These T cell receptor beta chains were read from a single sample in a study of beta chain features in type 1 diabetes. The repertoire was sequenced with immunoSEQ multiplex PCR; TCRdb's copy has only in-frame clones and lacks some. Counted here are around 650,000 clones, 9.5% to 15% occurring once; the ten biggest clones make up about 0.11%. The specimen was naive CD4+ T cells from blood. These TCRs come from a man aged 30-40 years with type 1 diabetes. Each CDR3 is given with its conserved first and last residue. Fields, in order: J gene, V gene, D gene, clone size, CDR3 protein, CDR3 DNA. The D gene is left open where the match is weak. Expanded clones get a size class; other rows say once, few or many, or leave the size out.

TRBJ1-3 | TRBV7-2 | - | - | CASSLYRSGNTIYF | TGTGCCAGCAGCTTATACCGCTCTGGAAACACCATATATTTT
TRBJ1-4 | TRBV30 | - | - | CAWSVQGNEKLFF | TGTGCCTGGAGTGTTCAGGGGAATGAAAAACTGTTTTTT
TRBJ2-7 | TRBV4-3 | TRBD1 | few | CASSQTGTADYEQYF | TGCGCCAGCAGCCAAACCGGGACAGCTGACTACGAGCAGTACTTC
TRBJ1-1 | TRBV7-9 | TRBD1 | few | CASSATGEEAFF | TGTGCCAGCAGCGCGACAGGGGAAGAAGCTTTCTTT
TRBJ1-2 | TRBV2 | - | - | CASSDTGGRGYTF | TGTGCCAGCAGTGACACAGGAGGAAGGGGCTACACCTTC
TRBJ2-2 | TRBV4-2 | TRBD2 | few | CASSQGTSGGQKLFF | TGTGCCAGCAGCCAAGGGACTAGCGGGGGTCAGAAGCTGTTTTTT
TRBJ1-2 | TRBV6-5 | - | - | CASSSPGYNGYTF | TGTGCCAGCAGTTCCCCGGGATACAATGGCTACACCTTC
TRBJ2-7 | TRBV21-1 | - | few | CASSKEEGDFNEQYF | TGTGCCAGCAGCAAAGAAGAGGGGGATTTCAACGAGCAGTACTTC
TRBJ2-1 | TRBV10-3 | - | - | CAISPSGFGGEQFF | TGTGCCATCAGTCCCTCAGGGTTTGGGGGCGAGCAGTTCTTC
TRBJ2-5 | TRBV29-1 | TRBD1 | - | CSIEDRGRIGETQYF | TGCAGCATCGAGGACAGGGGGCGAATTGGAGAGACCCAGTACTTC
TRBJ2-2 | TRBV9 | - | - | CASTSQGTNTGELFF | TGTGCCAGCACTTCCCAAGGCACAAACACCGGGGAGCTGTTTTTT
TRBJ2-2 | TRBV28 | - | once | CASRRARGGRNTGELFF | TGTGCCAGCAGGCGTGCTAGAGGAGGGCGTAACACCGGGGAGCTGTTTTTT
TRBJ2-1 | TRBV5-1 | TRBD2 | few | CASSSPSGVQNEQFF | TGCGCCAGCAGCTCCCCTAGCGGCGTTCAAAATGAGCAGTTCTTC
TRBJ2-5 | TRBV18 | - | few | CASSPAGFGETQYF | TGTGCCAGCTCACCCGCCGGGTTCGGGGAGACCCAGTACTTC
TRBJ1-2 | TRBV30 | - | - | CAWSVEVYGYTF | TGTGCCTGGAGTGTAGAGGTTTATGGCTACACCTTC
TRBJ2-5 | TRBV9 | - | - | CASSVGALTQETQYF | TGTGCCAGCAGCGTAGGCGCCCTAACCCAAGAGACCCAGTACTTC
TRBJ2-3 | TRBV5-1 | - | few | CASSSGTHPTLTDTQYF | TGCGCCAGCAGCTCCGGGACTCACCCTACCCTCACAGATACGCAGTATTTT
TRBJ1-2 | TRBV27 | TRBD1 | once | CASSLALGQPRKLTF | TGTGCCAGCAGTTTAGCTTTGGGACAGCCGCGGAAGTTAACCTTC